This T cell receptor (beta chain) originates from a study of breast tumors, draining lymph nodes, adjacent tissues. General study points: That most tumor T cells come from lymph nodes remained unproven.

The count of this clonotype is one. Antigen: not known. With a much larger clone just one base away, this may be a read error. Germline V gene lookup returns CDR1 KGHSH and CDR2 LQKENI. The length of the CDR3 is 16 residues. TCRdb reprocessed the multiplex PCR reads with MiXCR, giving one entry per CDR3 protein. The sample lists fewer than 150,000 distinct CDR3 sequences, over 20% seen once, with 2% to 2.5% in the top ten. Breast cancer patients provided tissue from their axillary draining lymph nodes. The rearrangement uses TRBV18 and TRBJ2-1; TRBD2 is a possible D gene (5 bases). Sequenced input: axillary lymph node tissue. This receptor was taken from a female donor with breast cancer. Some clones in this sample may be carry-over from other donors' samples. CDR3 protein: CASLPLEGSSYNEQFF. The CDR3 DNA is TGTGCCAGCTTACCACTAGAAGGGAGCTCCTACAATGAGCAGTTCTTC.